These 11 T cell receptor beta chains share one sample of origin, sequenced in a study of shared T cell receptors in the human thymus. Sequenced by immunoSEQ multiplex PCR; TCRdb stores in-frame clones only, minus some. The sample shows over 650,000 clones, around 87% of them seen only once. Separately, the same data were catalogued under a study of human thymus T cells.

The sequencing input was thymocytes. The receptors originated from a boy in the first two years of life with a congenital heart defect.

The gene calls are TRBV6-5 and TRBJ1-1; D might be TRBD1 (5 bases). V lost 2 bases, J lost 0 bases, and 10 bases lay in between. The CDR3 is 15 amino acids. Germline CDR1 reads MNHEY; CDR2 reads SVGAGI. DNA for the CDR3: TGTGCCAGCAGTTACAAGACAGATTTGAACACTGAAGCTTTCTTT. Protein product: CASSYKTDLNTEAFF.

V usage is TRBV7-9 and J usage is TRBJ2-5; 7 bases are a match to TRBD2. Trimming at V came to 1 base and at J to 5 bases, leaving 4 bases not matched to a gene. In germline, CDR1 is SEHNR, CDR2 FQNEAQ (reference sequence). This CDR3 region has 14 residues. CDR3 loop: CASSLGRGSETQYF. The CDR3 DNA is TGTGCCAGCAGCTTAGGGCGGGGGTCGGAGACCCAGTACTTC. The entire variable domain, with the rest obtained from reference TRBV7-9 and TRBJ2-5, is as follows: DTGVSQNPRHKITKRGQNVTFRCDPISEHNRLYWYRQTLGQGPEFLTYFQNEAQLEKSRLLSDRFSAERPKGSFSTLEIQRTEQGDSAMYLCASSLGRGSETQYFGPGTRLLVL.

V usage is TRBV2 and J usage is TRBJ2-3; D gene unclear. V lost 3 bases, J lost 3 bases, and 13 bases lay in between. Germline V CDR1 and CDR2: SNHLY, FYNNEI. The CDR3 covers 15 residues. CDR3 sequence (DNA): TGTGCCAGCAGTGACGAGGAGACCGCGACAGATACGCAGTATTTT. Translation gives CASSDEETATDTQYF.

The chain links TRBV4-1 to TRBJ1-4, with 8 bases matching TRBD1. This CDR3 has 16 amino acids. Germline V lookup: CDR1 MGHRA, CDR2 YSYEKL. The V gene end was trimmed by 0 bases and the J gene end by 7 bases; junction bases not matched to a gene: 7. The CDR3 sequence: CASSQESPGQGEKLFF. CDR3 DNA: TGCGCCAGCAGCCAAGAGTCCCCAGGACAGGGTGAAAAACTGTTTTTT.

The CDR3: CASSSAGDTDTQYF. The CDR3 bases are TGTGCCAGCAGCTCAGCGGGAGACACAGATACGCAGTATTTT. The rearrangement links TRBV28 to TRBJ2-3, with 8 bases fitting TRBD2. The germline V gene encodes CDR1 MDHEN and CDR2 SYDVKM. After removal of 6 bases from V and 2 bases from J, the junction contained 4 bases not matched to a gene. The CDR3 is 14 residues long.

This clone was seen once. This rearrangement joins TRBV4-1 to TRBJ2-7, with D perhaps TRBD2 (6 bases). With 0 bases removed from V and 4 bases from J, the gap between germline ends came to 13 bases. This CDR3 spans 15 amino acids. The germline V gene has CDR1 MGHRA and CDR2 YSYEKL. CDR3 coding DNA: TGCGCCAGCAGCCAAGAAAGACACGGGAGATACGAGCAGTACTTC. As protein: CASSQERHGRYEQYF.

As DNA, the CDR3 is TGTGCCAGTAGTATTAAATCGGACAGGGATGGCTACACCTTC. Translated, it gives CASSIKSDRDGYTF. The rearrangement links TRBV19 to TRBJ1-2; 8 bases are a match to TRBD1. The CDR3 is 14 residues long. The ends lost 3 bases at V and 6 bases at J; junction bases unmatched: 6. Germline lookup yields CDR1 LNHDA and CDR2 SQIVND (reference sequence).

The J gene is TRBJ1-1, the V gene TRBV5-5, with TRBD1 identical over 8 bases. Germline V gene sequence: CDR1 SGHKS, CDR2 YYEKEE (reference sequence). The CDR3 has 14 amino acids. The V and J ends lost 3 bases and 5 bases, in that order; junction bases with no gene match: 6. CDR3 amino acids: CASSYPGGRTEAFF. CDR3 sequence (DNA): TGTGCCAGCAGCTACCCAGGGGGCCGGACTGAAGCTTTCTTT. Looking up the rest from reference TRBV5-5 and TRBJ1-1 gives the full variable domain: DAGVTQSPTHLIKTRGQQVTLRCSPISGHKSVSWYQQVLGQGPQFIFQYYEKEERGRGNFPDRFSARQFPNYSSELNVNALLLGDSALYLCASSYPGGRTEAFFGQGTRLTVV.

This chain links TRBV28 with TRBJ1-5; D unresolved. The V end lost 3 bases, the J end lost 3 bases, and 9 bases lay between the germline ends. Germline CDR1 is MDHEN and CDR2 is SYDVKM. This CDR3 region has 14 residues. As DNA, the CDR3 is TGTGCCAGCAGTTTTTGGGAGGACAATCAGCCCCAGCATTTT. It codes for CASSFWEDNQPQHF.

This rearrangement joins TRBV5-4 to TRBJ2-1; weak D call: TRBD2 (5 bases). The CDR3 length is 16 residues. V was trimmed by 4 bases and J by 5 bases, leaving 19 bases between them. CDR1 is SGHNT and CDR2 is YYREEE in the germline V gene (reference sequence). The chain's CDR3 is CASSPIPREYDNEQFF. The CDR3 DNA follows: TGTGCCAGCAGCCCAATCCCCCGGGAATACGACAATGAGCAGTTCTTC. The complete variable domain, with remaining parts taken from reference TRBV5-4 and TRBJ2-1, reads ETGVTQSPTHLIKTRGQQVTLRCSSQSGHNTVSWYQQALGQGPQFIFQYYREEENGRGNFPPRFSGLQFPNYSSELNVNALELDDSALYLCASSPIPREYDNEQFFGPGTRLTVL.

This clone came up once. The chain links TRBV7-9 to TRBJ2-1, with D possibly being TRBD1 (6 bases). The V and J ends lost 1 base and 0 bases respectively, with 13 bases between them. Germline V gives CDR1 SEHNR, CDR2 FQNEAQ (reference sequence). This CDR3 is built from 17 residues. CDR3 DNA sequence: TGTGCCAGCAGCTTAGGGACGACAGGTAGCTCCTACAATGAGCAGTTCTTC. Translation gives CASSLGTTGSSYNEQFF.